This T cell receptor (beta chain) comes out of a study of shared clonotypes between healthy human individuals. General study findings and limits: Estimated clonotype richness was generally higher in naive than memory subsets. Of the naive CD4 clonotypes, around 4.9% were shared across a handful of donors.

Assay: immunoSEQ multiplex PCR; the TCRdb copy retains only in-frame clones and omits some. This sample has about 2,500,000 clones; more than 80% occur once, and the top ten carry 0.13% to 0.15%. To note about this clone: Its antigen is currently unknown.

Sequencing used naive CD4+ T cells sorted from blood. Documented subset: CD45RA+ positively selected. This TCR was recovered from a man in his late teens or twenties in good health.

As DNA, the CDR3 is TGCGCCAGCAGCCAAGAGGGGTCCCCTCGTTGGCCGGGAGGGATCTACAATGAGCAGTTCTTC. As protein: CASSQEGSPRWPGGIYNEQFF. This chain links TRBV4-1 with TRBJ2-1; 8 positions match TRBD2. The V gene's germline CDR1 is MGHRA and CDR2 YSYEKL. This CDR3 comprises 21 residues. Trimming took 0 bases from V and 3 from J; bases not matched to a gene: 19.